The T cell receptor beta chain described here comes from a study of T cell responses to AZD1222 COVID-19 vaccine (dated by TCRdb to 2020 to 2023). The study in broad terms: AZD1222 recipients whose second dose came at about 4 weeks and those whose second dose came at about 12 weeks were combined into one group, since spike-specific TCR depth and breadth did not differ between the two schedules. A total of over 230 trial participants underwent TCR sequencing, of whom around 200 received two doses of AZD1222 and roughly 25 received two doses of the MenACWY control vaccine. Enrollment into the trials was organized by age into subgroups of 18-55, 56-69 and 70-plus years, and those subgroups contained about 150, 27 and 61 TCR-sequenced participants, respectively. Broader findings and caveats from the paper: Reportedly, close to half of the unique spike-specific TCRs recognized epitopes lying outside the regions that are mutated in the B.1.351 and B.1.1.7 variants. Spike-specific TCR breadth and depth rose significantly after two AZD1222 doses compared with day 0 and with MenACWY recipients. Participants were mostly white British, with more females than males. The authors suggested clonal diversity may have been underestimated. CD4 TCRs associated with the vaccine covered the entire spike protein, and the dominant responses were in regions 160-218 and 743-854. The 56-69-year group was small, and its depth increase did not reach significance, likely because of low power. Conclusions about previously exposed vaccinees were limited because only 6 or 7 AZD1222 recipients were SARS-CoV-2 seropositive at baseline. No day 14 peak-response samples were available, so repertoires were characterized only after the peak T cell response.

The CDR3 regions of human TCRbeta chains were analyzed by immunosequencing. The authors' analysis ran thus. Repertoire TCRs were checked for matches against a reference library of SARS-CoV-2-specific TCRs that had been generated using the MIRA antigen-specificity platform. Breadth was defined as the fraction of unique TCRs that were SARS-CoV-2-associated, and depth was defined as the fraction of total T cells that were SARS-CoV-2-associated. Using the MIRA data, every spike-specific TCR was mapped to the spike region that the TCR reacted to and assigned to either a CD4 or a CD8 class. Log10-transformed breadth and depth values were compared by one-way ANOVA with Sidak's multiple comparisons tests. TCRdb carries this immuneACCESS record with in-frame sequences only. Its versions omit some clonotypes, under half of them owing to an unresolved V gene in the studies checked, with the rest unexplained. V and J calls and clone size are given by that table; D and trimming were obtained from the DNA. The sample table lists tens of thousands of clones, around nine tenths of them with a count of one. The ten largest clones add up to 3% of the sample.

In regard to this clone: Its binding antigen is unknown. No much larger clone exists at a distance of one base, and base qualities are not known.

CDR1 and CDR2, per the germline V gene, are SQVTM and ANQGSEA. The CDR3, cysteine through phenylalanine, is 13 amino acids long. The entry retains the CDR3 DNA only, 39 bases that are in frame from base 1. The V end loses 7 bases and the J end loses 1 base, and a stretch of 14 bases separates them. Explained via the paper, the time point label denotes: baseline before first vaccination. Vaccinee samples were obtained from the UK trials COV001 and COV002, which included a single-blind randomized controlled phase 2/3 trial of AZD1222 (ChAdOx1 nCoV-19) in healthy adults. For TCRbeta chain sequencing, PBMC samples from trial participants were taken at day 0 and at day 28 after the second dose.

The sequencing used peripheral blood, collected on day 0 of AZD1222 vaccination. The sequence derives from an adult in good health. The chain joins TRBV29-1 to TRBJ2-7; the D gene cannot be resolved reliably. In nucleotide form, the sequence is TGCAGCGCCCGAGGTATAGGGTCCTACGAGCAGTACTTC. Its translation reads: CSARGIGSYEQYF.